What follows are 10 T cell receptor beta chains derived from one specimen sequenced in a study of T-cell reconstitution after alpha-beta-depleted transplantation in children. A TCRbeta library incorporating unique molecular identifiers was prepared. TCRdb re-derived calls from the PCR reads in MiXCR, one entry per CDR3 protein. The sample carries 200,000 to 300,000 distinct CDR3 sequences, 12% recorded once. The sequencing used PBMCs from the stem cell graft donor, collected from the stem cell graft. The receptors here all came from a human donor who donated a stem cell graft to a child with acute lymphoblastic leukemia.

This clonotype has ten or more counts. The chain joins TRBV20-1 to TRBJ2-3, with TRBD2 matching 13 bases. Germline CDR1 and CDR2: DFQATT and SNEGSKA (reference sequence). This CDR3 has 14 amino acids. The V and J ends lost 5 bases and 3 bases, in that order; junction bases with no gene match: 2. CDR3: CSAPTSGGTDTQYF. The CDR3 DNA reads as TGCAGTGCTCCGACTAGCGGGGGGACAGATACGCAGTATTTT.

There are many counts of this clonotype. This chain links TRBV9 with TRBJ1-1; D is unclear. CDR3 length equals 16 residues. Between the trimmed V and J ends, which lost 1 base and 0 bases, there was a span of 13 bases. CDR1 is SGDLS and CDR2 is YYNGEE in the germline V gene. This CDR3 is CASSVRPETMNTEAFF. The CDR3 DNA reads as TGTGCCAGCAGCGTACGTCCGGAAACGATGAACACTGAAGCTTTCTTT.

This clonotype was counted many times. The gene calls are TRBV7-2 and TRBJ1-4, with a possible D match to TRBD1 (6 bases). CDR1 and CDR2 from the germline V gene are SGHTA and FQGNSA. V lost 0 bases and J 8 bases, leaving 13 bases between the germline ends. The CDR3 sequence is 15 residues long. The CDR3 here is CASSLAGGLNEKLFF. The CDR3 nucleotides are TGTGCCAGCAGCTTAGCAGGGGGGCTCAACGAAAAACTGTTTTTT.

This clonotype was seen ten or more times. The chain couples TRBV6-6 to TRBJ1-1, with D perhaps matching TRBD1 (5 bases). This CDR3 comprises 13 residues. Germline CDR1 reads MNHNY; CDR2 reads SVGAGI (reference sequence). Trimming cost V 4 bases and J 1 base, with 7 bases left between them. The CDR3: CASSSRENTEAFF. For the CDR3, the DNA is TGTGCCAGCAGTTCCAGGGAGAACACTGAAGCTTTCTTT.

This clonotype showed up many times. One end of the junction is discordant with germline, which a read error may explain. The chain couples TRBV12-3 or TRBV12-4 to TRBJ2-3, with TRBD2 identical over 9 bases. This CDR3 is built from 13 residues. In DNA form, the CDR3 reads TGTGCCAGCAGCTTAAGCCAGGGGACTAGCTTTCTTTTT. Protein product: CASSLSQGTSFLF.

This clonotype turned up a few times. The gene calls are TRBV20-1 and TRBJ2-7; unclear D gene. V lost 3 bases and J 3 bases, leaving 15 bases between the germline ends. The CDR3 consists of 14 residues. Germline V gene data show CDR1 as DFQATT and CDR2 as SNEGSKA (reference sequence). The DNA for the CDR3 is TGCAGTGCTAGTACTCGGCAGAGAGTCTACGAGCAGTACTTC. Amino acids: CSASTRQRVYEQYF.

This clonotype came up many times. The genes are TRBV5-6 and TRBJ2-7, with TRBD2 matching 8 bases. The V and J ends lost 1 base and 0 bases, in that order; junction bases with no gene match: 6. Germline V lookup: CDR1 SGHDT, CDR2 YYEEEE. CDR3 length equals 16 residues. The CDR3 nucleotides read TGTGCCAGCAGCTTGACCCCAGCGGGGGTCTCCTACGAGCAGTACTTC. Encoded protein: CASSLTPAGVSYEQYF.

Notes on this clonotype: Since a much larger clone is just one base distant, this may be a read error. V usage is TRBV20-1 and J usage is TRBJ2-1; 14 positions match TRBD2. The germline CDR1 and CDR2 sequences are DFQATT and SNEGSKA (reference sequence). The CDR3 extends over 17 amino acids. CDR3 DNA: TGCTGCCCCTCCGGGACTAGCGGGAGTAACGCCTACAATGAGCAGTTCTTC. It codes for CCPSGTSGSNAYNEQFF.

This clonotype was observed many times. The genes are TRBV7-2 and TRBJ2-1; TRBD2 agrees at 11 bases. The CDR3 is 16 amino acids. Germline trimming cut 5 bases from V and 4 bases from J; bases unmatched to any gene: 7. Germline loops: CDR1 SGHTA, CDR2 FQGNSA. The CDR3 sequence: CASSPLGLAVYNEQFF. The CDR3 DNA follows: TGTGCCAGCAGCCCGCTGGGACTAGCGGTGTACAATGAGCAGTTCTTC.

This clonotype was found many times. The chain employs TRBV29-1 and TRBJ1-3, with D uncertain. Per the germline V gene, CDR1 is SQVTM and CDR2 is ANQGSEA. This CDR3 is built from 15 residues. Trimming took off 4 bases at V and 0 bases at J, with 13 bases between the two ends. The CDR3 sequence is CSVVTAGNSGNTIYF. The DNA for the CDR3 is TGCAGCGTTGTTACGGCGGGGAACTCTGGAAACACCATATATTTT.